This TCR beta chain stems from a study of T-cell reconstitution after alpha-beta-depleted transplantation in children. Study-level results: The origin of alpha-beta T cells about two months after transplant was reportedly several hundred expanded graft clones.

Only a few counts were recorded for this clonotype. Its specificity is unknown. Unique molecular identifiers tagged the TCRbeta library. From the PCR reads, TCRdb called clonotypes with MiXCR, one entry per CDR3 protein. The top ten hold approximately 11% of the sample, which has under 400,000 distinct CDR3 sequences, approximately 23% seen once. This CDR3 spans 15 amino acids. V trimming: 7 bases; J trimming: 0 bases; junction bases outside the gene matches: 8. CDR1 MNHEY and CDR2 SVGAGI come from the germline V gene. The chain carries TRBV6-5 and TRBJ2-7; 8 nucleotides align to TRBD2. This clonotype was obtained from a male patient between 10 and 17 years old who had a stem cell transplant for acute lymphoblastic leukemia, so the T cells may come from the graft donor. Specimen: PBMCs, mostly from graft donor cells, collected 180 days after TCRalphabeta/CD19-depleted stem cell transplant. CDR3 sequence reads: CASIRVSGNSYEQYF. CDR3 in DNA: TGTGCCAGCATTAGGGTTAGCGGGAACTCCTACGAGCAGTACTTC.